The entry that follows covers one T cell receptor beta chain sequence. Its specificity is unknown. These data are taken from a study of shared clonotypes between healthy human individuals. Whole-study context: CD8 memory received one plate per donor, CD8 naive two, CD4 memory three and CD4 naive three. Points from the study as a whole: Sharing across four donors was highest in naive CD4 (roughly 5%) and lowest in memory CD8 (0.4%).

Only in-frame clones appear in the TCRdb table, and some are missing; sequencing was by immunoSEQ multiplex PCR. The sample lists roughly 1,000,000 clones, about 80% occurring once. The receptor comes from a man aged 18 to 35 in good health. Some clones in this sample may be carry-over from other donors' samples. The sequencing sample was made of memory CD4+ T cells from PBMCs. Subset of the sample: CD45RA-negative fraction.

CDR3 amino acids: CASKVGLPGGPYEQYF. The DNA for the CDR3 is TGTGCCAGCAAGGTGGGGTTGCCGGGAGGGCCCTACGAGCAGTACTTC. The genes are TRBV2 and TRBJ2-5; 8 nucleotides agree with TRBD2. The J call may be in error: the DNA end matches TRBJ2-7 better. This CDR3 spans 16 amino acids. Per the germline V gene, CDR1 is SNHLY and CDR2 is FYNNEI.